Below are 3 T cell receptor beta chains sequenced from a single sample in a study of blood T cells in healthy people across ages. Primed by a sample-barcoded 5' primer and a J-beta primer mix, a second PCR proceeded for about 7 to 11 cycles. TCRdb re-analysed the 5' RACE reads in MiXCR, keeping a single row per CDR3 protein. The data show 590,000 or so distinct CDR3 sequences, about 30% seen once. The sequenced material came from blood. Receptors originate from a woman at least 80 years old in good health.

This clonotype turned up a few times. This chain links TRBV7-2 with TRBJ1-6; D remains unclear. Per the germline V gene, CDR1 is SGHTA and CDR2 is FQGNSA. V was pared by 5 bases and J by 8 bases, with 19 bases between. The CDR3 spans 16 residues. CDR3 region: CASSPSLMINYSPLHF. CDR3 nucleotides: TGTGCCAGCAGCCCCAGTTTAATGATCAACTATTCACCCCTCCACTTT. The full variable domain, with the rest looked up from reference TRBV7-2 and TRBJ1-6, is GAGVSQSPSNKVTEKGKDVELRCDPISGHTALYWYRQSLGQGLEFLIYFQGNSAPDKSGLPSDRFSAERTGGSVSTLTIQRTQQEDSAVYLCASSPSLMINYSPLHFGNGTRLTVT.

The DNA of the CDR3 is TGTGCCAGCAGTCGACAGGGAGAGAGGTACACCTTC. Translating it yields CASSRQGERYTF. The J gene is TRBJ1-2, the V gene TRBV6-5, with TRBD1 matching over 7 bases. CDR1 MNHEY and CDR2 SVGAGI come from the germline V gene. J gave up 11 bases and V 5 bases, and 8 bases lay outside the gene matches. CDR3 size: 12 residues.

This clonotype has a count of ten or more. The chain links TRBV5-1 to TRBJ2-5, with 7 bases lining up with TRBD2. Trimming at V came to 4 bases and at J to 0 bases, leaving 9 bases not matched to a gene. The germline gives CDR1 SGHRS, CDR2 YFSETQ. This CDR3 spans 16 amino acids. The CDR3 DNA follows: TGCGCCAGCAGCGGGTTCGGGGGAGGGTACCAAGAGACCCAGTACTTC. It translates to CASSGFGGGYQETQYF.